Shown below are 27 T cell receptor beta chains from a single sample sequenced in a study of T-cell memory formation after mild COVID-19. MiXCR, run by TCRdb on the 5' RACE reads, gives a single entry per CDR3 protein. The sample shows just over 400,000 distinct CDR3 sequences, 23% of them seen only once. The sample comprised PBMCs or a T cell subset sorted from them (not recorded which). The receptors originated from an adult woman who had mild COVID-19 (a few samples of this study predate the infection). Cell type and time point are not known.

In its sample, this clonotype was seen a few times. J is TRBJ2-7 and V is TRBV7-9; D gene unclear. Germline V lookup: CDR1 SEHNR, CDR2 FQNEAQ (reference sequence). Trimming took 2 bases from V and 0 from J, leaving 2 bases between them. The length of the CDR3 is 12 residues. This chain's CDR3 is CASSLISYEQYF. CDR3 sequence (DNA): TGTGCCAGCAGCTTAATCTCCTACGAGCAGTACTTC.

The V and J genes are TRBV5-1 and TRBJ2-3, with 7 bases matching TRBD2. CDR1 is SGHRS and CDR2 is YFSETQ in the germline V gene. V lost 7 bases, J lost 1 base, and 12 bases stayed unmatched. The CDR3 length is 16 residues. The CDR3 region has the DNA TGCGCCAGCCGAAACCCCAGCGGGGCCCGCACAGATACGCAGTATTTT. Amino acid sequence: CASRNPSGARTDTQYF.

The V gene is TRBV11-2, the J gene TRBJ2-7; the match to TRBD1 covers 9 bases. Germline V gives CDR1 SGHAT, CDR2 FQNNGV. The CDR3 covers 16 residues. Unmatched junction bases numbered 10, after V lost 5 bases and J lost 2 bases. CDR3 in amino acids: CASSPPDRGIPYEQYF. The DNA for the CDR3 is TGTGCCAGCAGCCCTCCCGACAGGGGGATTCCCTACGAGCAGTACTTC.

The genes are TRBV2 and TRBJ1-2, with D unclear. The germline CDR1 and CDR2 sequences are SNHLY and FYNNEI. CDR3 size: 13 residues. Trimming pared 6 bases from V and 0 bases from J, leaving 8 bases between. CDR3 amino acids: CASRRAPNYGYTF. The CDR3 coding sequence is TGTGCCAGCAGGAGGGCGCCTAACTATGGCTACACCTTC.

This clonotype was observed a few times. The gene calls are TRBV7-2 and TRBJ1-2; no firm D call. Germline CDR1 is SGHTA and CDR2 is FQGNSA. Trimming stripped 6 bases from V and 1 base from J, with 12 bases between. The CDR3 consists of 14 residues. The CDR3 loop is CASSLKADNYGYTF. The CDR3 region has the DNA TGTGCCAGCAGTCTCAAAGCCGATAACTATGGCTACACCTTC.

V gene TRBV5-1 combines with J gene TRBJ2-2, with D tentatively TRBD1 (6 bases). CDR1 SGHRS and CDR2 YFSETQ come from the germline V gene. CDR3 length: 17 residues. V was pared by 0 bases and J by 2 bases, with 14 bases between. DNA for the CDR3: TGCGCCAGCAGCTTGGCGAGGAACAGGGTAAACACCGGGGAGCTGTTTTTT. This encodes CASSLARNRVNTGELFF.

The genes are TRBV24-1 and TRBJ2-1, with 7 bases that match TRBD1. The CDR3 has 15 residues. Germline assignment: CDR1 KGHDR and CDR2 SFDVKD. The trim removed 6 bases at V and 2 bases at J, leaving 6 bases unmatched. CDR3 sequence (DNA): TGTGCCACCAGTCCAGGGGGTGGTCCCTACAATGAGCAGTTCTTC. Encoded protein: CATSPGGGPYNEQFF.

The chain recombines TRBV7-2 with TRBJ2-7; 7 nucleotides agree with TRBD1. Germline assignment: CDR1 SGHTA and CDR2 FQGNSA. J gave up 4 bases and V 5 bases, and 11 bases lay outside the gene matches. This CDR3 has 15 amino acids. CDR3 amino acids: CASSGQQGSSYEQYF. DNA for the CDR3: TGTGCCAGCAGCGGACAACAGGGGTCCTCATACGAGCAGTACTTC.

The chain employs TRBV20-1 and TRBJ2-1; D is undetermined. Trimming stripped 3 bases from V and 0 bases from J, with 6 bases between. This CDR3 spans 13 amino acids. The V gene's germline CDR1 is DFQATT and CDR2 SNEGSKA (reference sequence). CDR3 coding DNA: TGCAGTGCTAGGTACAGCTCCTACAATGAGCAGTTCTTC. This sequence encodes CSARYSSYNEQFF.

The chain uses TRBV12-3 or TRBV12-4 and TRBJ1-1, with D maybe TRBD1 (5 bases). V lost 6 bases and J 8 bases, leaving 10 bases between the germline ends. The CDR3 runs 11 residues. The CDR3 region is CASRLRGEAFF. Written as DNA, the CDR3 is TGTGCCAGCAGACTCCGGGGCGAAGCTTTCTTT.

V gene TRBV5-1 combines with J gene TRBJ1-2; 8 positions match TRBD1. The V and J ends lost 4 bases and 5 bases, in that order; junction bases with no gene match: 4. Germline V lookup: CDR1 SGHRS, CDR2 YFSETQ. CDR3 length: 13 amino acids. DNA of the CDR3: TGCGCCAGCAGCGCAGGGGGCGCTTATGGCTACACCTTC. Translated, it gives CASSAGGAYGYTF.

This clonotype is a singleton in its sample. The V gene is TRBV7-9, the J gene TRBJ1-1; tentatively, D is TRBD1 (6 bases). The CDR3 runs 14 residues. Germline V lookup: CDR1 SEHNR, CDR2 FQNEAQ (reference sequence). The V end was cut by 11 bases, the J end by 0 bases, with 16 bases between. The CDR3 loop is CALGAQGMNTEAFF. The CDR3, as DNA: TGTGCCCTCGGGGCGCAGGGGATGAACACTGAAGCTTTCTTT. Using reference TRBV7-9 and TRBJ1-1 for the parts outside the CDR3, the full variable domain is DTGVSQNPRHKITKRGQNVTFRCDPISEHNRLYWYRQTLGQGPEFLTYFQNEAQLEKSRLLSDRFSAERPKGSFSTLEIQRTEQGDSAMYLCALGAQGMNTEAFFGQGTRLTVV.

The chain employs TRBV7-9 and TRBJ2-7; TRBD1 matches 8 bases. Unmatched junction bases numbered 11, after V lost 4 bases and J lost 3 bases. The germline gives CDR1 SEHNR, CDR2 FQNEAQ (reference sequence). This CDR3 is 16 amino acids long. The CDR3 is CASSSGRQGLLYEQYF. The CDR3 bases are TGTGCCAGCAGCTCCGGAAGACAGGGGCTTCTCTACGAGCAGTACTTC.

This clonotype was seen just once. The V call is TRBV5-6, the J call TRBJ1-3; D unresolved. The germline V and J ends were trimmed by 4 bases and 1 base, with 6 bases remaining between them. The CDR3 sequence is 13 residues long. CDR1 and CDR2 (germline): SGHDT, YYEEEE. The chain's CDR3 is CASSKASGNTIYF. The CDR3 region has the DNA TGTGCCAGCAGCAAAGCTTCTGGAAACACCATATATTTT.

This clonotype came up a few times. The chain couples TRBV3-1 to TRBJ2-2; tentatively, D is TRBD2 (6 bases). The CDR3 is 17 amino acids. CDR1 is LGHDT and CDR2 is YNNKEL in the germline V gene (reference sequence). V was cut by 4 bases and J by 3 bases, with 18 bases left in between. CDR3 residues: CASSPSFSGGDTGELFF. The CDR3, as DNA: TGTGCCAGCAGCCCGAGTTTCAGCGGAGGGGACACCGGGGAGCTGTTTTTT.

This chain joins TRBV13 and TRBJ1-1; weak D call: TRBD1 (5 bases). The V gene lost 1 base and the J gene lost 5 bases, with 14 bases spanning the gap. This CDR3 contains 15 residues. The germline V gene has CDR1 PRHDT and CDR2 FYEKMQ (reference sequence). CDR3 sequence: CASSLANVGGTEAFF. The CDR3 DNA follows: TGTGCCAGCAGCTTAGCAAATGTCGGGGGGACTGAAGCTTTCTTT. Supplemented by reference TRBV13 and TRBJ1-1, the full variable domain reads AAGVIQSPRHLIKEKRETATLKCYPIPRHDTVYWYQQGPGQDPQFLISFYEKMQSDKGSIPDRFSAQQFSDYHSELNMSSLELGDSALYFCASSLANVGGTEAFFGQGTRLTVV.

V and J are TRBV11-3 and TRBJ2-2; no clear D gene. Trimming pared 3 bases from V and 0 bases from J, leaving 5 bases between. CDR1 is SGHNT and CDR2 is YENEEA in the germline V gene. CDR3 length: 14 amino acids. The DNA of the CDR3 is TGTGCCAGCAGCTTCACGTCGAACACCGGGGAGCTGTTTTTT. It is translated as CASSFTSNTGELFF.

The chain's CDR3 is CASSPRLAGVPGTDTQYF. CDR3 nucleotide sequence: TGTGCCAGCAGCCCCCGGCTAGCGGGAGTTCCCGGCACAGATACGCAGTATTTT. The chain combines TRBV7-6 with TRBJ2-3, with 10 nucleotides matching TRBD2. The CDR3 is 18 amino acids. The V and J ends lost 5 bases and 1 base, in that order; junction bases with no gene match: 12. Germline CDR1 is SGHVS and CDR2 is FNYEAQ.

The V call is TRBV2, the J call TRBJ1-2; D remains ambiguous. In germline, CDR1 is SNHLY, CDR2 FYNNEI. The CDR3 is 12 residues long. Trimming pared 4 bases from V and 4 bases from J, leaving 7 bases between. CDR3 bases: TGTGCCAGCAGTGTCATCGGCTATGGCTACACCTTC. Its translation is CASSVIGYGYTF.

The J gene is TRBJ1-6, the V gene TRBV3-1; tentative D call: TRBD1 (5 bases). Per the germline V gene, CDR1 is LGHDT and CDR2 is YNNKEL (reference sequence). This CDR3 has 16 residues. V was trimmed by 2 bases and J by 6 bases, leaving 14 bases between them. Here the CDR3 reads CASSQLDSRFNSPLHF. Written as DNA, the CDR3 is TGTGCCAGCAGCCAACTAGACAGCCGATTTAATTCACCCCTCCACTTT.

The chain joins TRBV4-2 to TRBJ2-7, with D possibly TRBD2 on 5 matching bases. The CDR3 runs to 17 residues. Between the trimmed V and J ends, which lost 1 base and 0 bases, there was a span of 16 bases. Germline V lookup: CDR1 LGHNA, CDR2 YNFKEQ. Written as DNA, the CDR3 is TGTGCCAGCAGCCAAGTCCCCGGACCCCGGGGCTCCTACGAGCAGTACTTC. Encoded protein: CASSQVPGPRGSYEQYF.

V usage is TRBV30 and J usage is TRBJ2-5, with 12 nucleotides matching TRBD2. This CDR3 has 14 residues. The ends lost 4 bases at V and 6 bases at J; junction bases unmatched: 6. Germline V gives CDR1 GTSNPN, CDR2 SVGIG (reference sequence). The CDR3 region is CAWNPSGGAKTQYF. In DNA form, the CDR3 reads TGTGCCTGGAATCCTAGCGGGGGGGCGAAGACCCAGTACTTC.

This chain joins TRBV19 and TRBJ2-3; D remains unclear. CDR1 is LNHDA and CDR2 is SQIVND in the germline V gene (reference sequence). The length of the CDR3 is 14 residues. V was pared by 6 bases and J by 3 bases, with 13 bases between. In nucleotides, the CDR3 is TGTGCCAGTAGCTACTATGGCGGTACAGATACGCAGTATTTT. As protein: CASSYYGGTDTQYF.

J is TRBJ1-3 and V is TRBV30; D not resolved. Trimming took 2 bases from V and 0 from J, leaving 14 bases between them. Germline values: CDR1 GTSNPN, CDR2 SVGIG (reference sequence). CDR3 length: 16 residues. CDR3 DNA sequence: TGTGCCTGGAGTAACTCGGGATGGTACTCTGGAAACACCATATATTTT. Its translation is CAWSNSGWYSGNTIYF. Drawing the rest from reference TRBV30 and TRBJ1-3, the complete variable domain is SQTIHQWPATLVQPVGSPLSLECTVEGTSNPNLYWYRQAAGRGLQLLFYSVGIGQISSEVPQNLSASRPQDRQFILSSKKLLLSDSGFYLCAWSNSGWYSGNTIYFGEGSWLTVV.

The V call is TRBV4-1, the J call TRBJ2-3, with a possible D match to TRBD2 (5 bases). Germline-derived CDR1 and CDR2 are MGHRA and YSYEKL. The V end was cut by 0 bases, the J end by 6 bases, with 7 bases between. The CDR3 runs 13 residues. In DNA form, the CDR3 reads TGCGCCAGCAGCCAAGACGAGGGTGATACGCAGTATTTT. It yields the protein CASSQDEGDTQYF.

This clonotype was found many times. This chain uses TRBV12-3 or TRBV12-4 with TRBJ2-1; D tentatively fits TRBD1 or TRBD2 (6 bases each). The ends were cut back, 7 bases at V and 10 bases at J, with 26 bases in the middle. There are 16 residues in the CDR3. CDR3 residues: CASTKGVGGALAEQFF. The CDR3 DNA is TGTGCCAGCACCAAGGGGGTGGGGGGAGCGCTAGCGGAGCAGTTCTTC.

This clonotype was observed a handful of times. This chain uses TRBV29-1 with TRBJ2-1; D is ambiguous. CDR1 and CDR2 from the germline V gene are SQVTM and ANQGSEA. The V end was cut by 4 bases, the J end by 0 bases, with 7 bases between. CDR3 length: 13 amino acids. The CDR3 nucleotides read TGCAGCGTTGGAAGGAGCTCCTACAATGAGCAGTTCTTC. Residues: CSVGRSSYNEQFF.